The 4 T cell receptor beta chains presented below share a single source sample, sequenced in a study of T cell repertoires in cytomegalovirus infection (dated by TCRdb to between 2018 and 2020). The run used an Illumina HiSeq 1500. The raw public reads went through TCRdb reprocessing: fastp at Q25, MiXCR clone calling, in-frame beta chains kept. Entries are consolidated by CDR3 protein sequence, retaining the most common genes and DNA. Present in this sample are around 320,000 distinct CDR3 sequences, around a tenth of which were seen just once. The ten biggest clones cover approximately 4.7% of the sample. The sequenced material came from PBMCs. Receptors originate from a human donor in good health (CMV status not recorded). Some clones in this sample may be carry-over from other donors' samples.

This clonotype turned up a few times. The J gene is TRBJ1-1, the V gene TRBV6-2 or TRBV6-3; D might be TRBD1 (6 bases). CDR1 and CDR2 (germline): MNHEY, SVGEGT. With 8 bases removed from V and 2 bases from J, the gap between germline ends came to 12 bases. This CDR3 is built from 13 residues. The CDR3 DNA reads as TGTGCCAGCCGCCCGACAGGAAACACTGAAGCTTTCTTT. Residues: CASRPTGNTEAFF.

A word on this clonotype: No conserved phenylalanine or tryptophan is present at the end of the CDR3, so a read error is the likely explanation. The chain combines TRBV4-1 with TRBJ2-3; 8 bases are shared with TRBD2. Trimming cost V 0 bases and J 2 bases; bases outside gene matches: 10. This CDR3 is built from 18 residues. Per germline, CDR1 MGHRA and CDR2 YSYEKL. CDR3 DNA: TGCGCCAGCAGCCAAGATGGTTCGCGGGGGGACTTCACAGATACGCAGTATTCT. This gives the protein CASSQDGSRGDFTDTQYS.

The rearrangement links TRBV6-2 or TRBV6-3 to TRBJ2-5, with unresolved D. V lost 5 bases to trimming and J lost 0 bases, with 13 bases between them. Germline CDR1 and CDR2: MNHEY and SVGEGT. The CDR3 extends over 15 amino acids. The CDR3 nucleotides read TGTGCCAGCAGTCAAGCCCGGGTGTACCAAGAGACCCAGTACTTC. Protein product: CASSQARVYQETQYF.

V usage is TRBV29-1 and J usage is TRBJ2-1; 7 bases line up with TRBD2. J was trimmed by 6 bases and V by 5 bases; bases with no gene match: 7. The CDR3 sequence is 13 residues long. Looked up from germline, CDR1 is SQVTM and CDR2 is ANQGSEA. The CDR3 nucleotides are TGCAGCGTTCCCCGGGACTACCGCAATGAGCAGTTCTTC. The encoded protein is CSVPRDYRNEQFF.